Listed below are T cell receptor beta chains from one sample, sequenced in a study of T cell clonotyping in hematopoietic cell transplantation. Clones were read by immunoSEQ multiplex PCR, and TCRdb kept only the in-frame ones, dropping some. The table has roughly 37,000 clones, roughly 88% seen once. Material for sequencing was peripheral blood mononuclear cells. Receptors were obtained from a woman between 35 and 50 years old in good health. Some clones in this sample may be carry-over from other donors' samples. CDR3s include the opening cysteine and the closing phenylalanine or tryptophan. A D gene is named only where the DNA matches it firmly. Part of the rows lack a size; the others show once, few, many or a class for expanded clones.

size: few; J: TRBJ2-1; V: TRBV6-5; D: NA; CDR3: CASSRLDEQFF; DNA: TGTGCCAGCAGCCGCCTGGATGAGCAGTTCTTC
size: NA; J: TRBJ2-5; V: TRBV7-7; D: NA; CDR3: CASSSALQETQYF; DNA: TGTGCTAGCAGCTCCGCCTTGCAGGAGACCCAGTACTTC
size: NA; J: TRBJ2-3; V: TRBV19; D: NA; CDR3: CASSIGDRGTDTQYF; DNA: TGTGCCAGTAGTATAGGTGACCGAGGCACAGATACGCAGTATTTT
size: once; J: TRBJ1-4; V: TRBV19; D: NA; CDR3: CASCREGINEKLFF; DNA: TGTGCCAGCTGCCGCGAAGGGATTAATGAAAAACTGTTTTTT
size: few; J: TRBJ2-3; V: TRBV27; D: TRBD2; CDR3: CASSFGAGGTDTQYF; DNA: TGTGCCAGCAGTTTCGGGGCGGGGGGCACAGATACGCAGTATTTT
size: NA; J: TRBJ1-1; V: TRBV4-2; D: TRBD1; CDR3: CASRGTGINTEAFF; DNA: TGTGCCAGCAGAGGGACAGGTATTAACACTGAAGCTTTCTTT